The 24 T cell receptor beta chains below were found in one sample sequenced in a study of T cell responses to AZD1222 COVID-19 vaccine. TCRdb keeps only in-frame clones here, not all; method: immunoSEQ multiplex PCR. The data show over 70,000 clones, 85% to 90% seen once. This sample comprised peripheral blood, obtained on day 0 of MenACWY control vaccination. The receptors originated from an adult in good health.

This clone was detected only once. The genes are TRBV5-4 and TRBJ1-6; a possible D gene is TRBD1 (5 bases). CDR1 is SGHNT, CDR2 YYREEE, per germline (reference sequence). The ends were cut back, 4 bases at V and 5 bases at J, with 13 bases in the middle. The CDR3 runs to 15 residues. Here the CDR3 reads CASSRGTADNSPLHF. As DNA, the CDR3 is TGTGCCAGCAGCAGAGGGACGGCCGATAATTCACCCCTCCACTTT. The full variable domain, its missing parts supplied by reference TRBV5-4 and TRBJ1-6, is ETGVTQSPTHLIKTRGQQVTLRCSSQSGHNTVSWYQQALGQGPQFIFQYYREEENGRGNFPPRFSGLQFPNYSSELNVNALELDDSALYLCASSRGTADNSPLHFGNGTRLTVT.

The V gene is TRBV28, the J gene TRBJ1-2; D possibly corresponds to TRBD1 (5 bases). This CDR3 has 12 amino acids. Germline loops: CDR1 MDHEN, CDR2 SYDVKM. The V end lost 3 bases, the J end lost 6 bases, and 8 bases lay between the germline ends. The CDR3 DNA reads as TGTGCCAGCAGTTTGGGGGGGAATGGCTACACCTTC. It codes for CASSLGGNGYTF.

The count of this clone is one. This chain uses TRBV7-9 with TRBJ1-4; 8 bases agree with TRBD1. The CDR3 totals 15 residues. CDR1 is SEHNR, CDR2 FQNEAQ, per germline (reference sequence). Trimming took 2 bases from V and 5 from J; bases not matched to a gene: 4. CDR3 coding DNA: TGTGCCAGCAGCTTAATACAGGGGGGAAATGAAAAACTGTTTTTT. It translates to CASSLIQGGNEKLFF.

The chain combines TRBV5-5 with TRBJ1-1, with 10 bases that match TRBD1. J was trimmed by 5 bases and V by 6 bases; bases with no gene match: 10. The CDR3 is 15 residues long. Germline V gene data show CDR1 as SGHKS and CDR2 as YYEKEE (reference sequence). CDR3 residues: CASTSLTGGTTEAFF. CDR3 coding DNA: TGTGCCAGCACCTCTCTGACAGGGGGCACTACTGAAGCTTTCTTT.

The rearrangement links TRBV11-2 to TRBJ1-6, with D possibly matching TRBD1 (5 bases). Germline values: CDR1 SGHAT, CDR2 FQNNGV. The V end was cut by 0 bases, the J end by 8 bases, with 8 bases between. The CDR3 contains 14 residues. The CDR3: CASSLDREYSPLHF. The CDR3 nucleotides read TGTGCCAGCAGCTTAGACAGGGAGTATTCACCCCTCCACTTT.

The rearrangement joins TRBV19 to TRBJ2-4, with TRBD2 matching over 9 bases. Germline V gives CDR1 LNHDA, CDR2 SQIVND (reference sequence). V trimming: 3 bases; J trimming: 3 bases; junction bases outside the gene matches: 12. The CDR3 extends over 18 amino acids. Here the CDR3 reads CASSMELAGALGKNIQYF. The CDR3 DNA is TGTGCCAGTAGTATGGAACTAGCGGGTGCTTTGGGCAAAAACATTCAGTACTTC.

The V gene is TRBV5-1, the J gene TRBJ1-4, with D perhaps TRBD1 (5 bases). This CDR3 contains 15 residues. Trimming stripped 2 bases from V and 7 bases from J, with 15 bases between. Germline V gives CDR1 SGHRS, CDR2 YFSETQ. CDR3 residues: CASSFQGSLGEKLFF. The CDR3 DNA is TGCGCCAGCAGCTTTCAGGGATCTTTGGGTGAAAAACTGTTTTTT. Full variable domain (remainder filled in from reference TRBV5-1 and TRBJ1-4): KAGVTQTPRYLIKTRGQQVTLSCSPISGHRSVSWYQQTPGQGLQFLFEYFSETQRNKGNFPGRFSGRQFSNSRSEMNVSTLELGDSALYLCASSFQGSLGEKLFFGSGTQLSVL.

The table lists this clone with a few counts. The rearrangement uses TRBV14 and TRBJ1-2; 7 nucleotides align to TRBD1. The CDR3 totals 15 residues. V gave up 1 base and J gave up 2 bases; unmatched junction bases: 4. The germline CDR1 and CDR2 sequences are SGHDN and FVKESK. The CDR3 protein is CASSQAEGANYGYTF. The CDR3, as DNA: TGTGCCAGCAGCCAAGCAGAGGGGGCGAACTATGGCTACACCTTC.

The gene calls are TRBV5-1 and TRBJ2-2; 7 bases fit TRBD1. The CDR3 is 15 residues long. Germline CDR1 is SGHRS and CDR2 is YFSETQ. J lost 7 bases, V lost 4 bases, and 10 bases had no gene match. Here the CDR3 reads CASSVTGTDIGELFF. The CDR3 DNA reads as TGCGCCAGCAGCGTAACCGGGACAGATATCGGGGAGCTGTTTTTT.

The chain combines TRBV4-2 with TRBJ2-7; D might be TRBD1 (6 bases). The CDR3 is made up of 15 amino acids. Trimming pared 0 bases from V and 2 bases from J, leaving 11 bases between. Germline V gene data show CDR1 as LGHNA and CDR2 as YNFKEQ. DNA of the CDR3: TGTGCCAGCAGCCAAGAAGTCAACAGGGCCTACGAGCAGTACTTC. It encodes CASSQEVNRAYEQYF.

The chain combines TRBV7-9 with TRBJ1-1, with no clear D. The CDR3 is 11 amino acids. Germline loops: CDR1 SEHNR, CDR2 FQNEAQ (reference sequence). CDR3 loop: CAARRNTEAFF. CDR3 in DNA: TGTGCGGCACGGAGGAACACTGAAGCTTTCTTT.

V and J are TRBV7-2 and TRBJ1-1, with 9 bases lining up with TRBD1. This CDR3 region has 13 residues. With 8 bases clipped from V and 4 bases from J, the junction kept 5 bases outside the gene matches. CDR1 and CDR2 from the germline V gene are SGHTA and FQGNSA. CDR3 bases: TGTGCCAGCTCCGGGACAGGGCTCACTGAAGCTTTCTTT. Its protein product is CASSGTGLTEAFF.

The chain links TRBV30 to TRBJ1-2; D unresolved. In germline, CDR1 is GTSNPN, CDR2 SVGIG (reference sequence). This CDR3 is built from 13 residues. V was pared by 1 base and J by 3 bases, with 9 bases between. The CDR3 here is CAWSARADYGYTF. Written as DNA, the CDR3 is TGTGCCTGGAGTGCGAGGGCGGACTATGGCTACACCTTC.

The gene calls are TRBV19 and TRBJ1-5, with no clear D. The CDR3 runs 16 residues. Germline-derived CDR1 and CDR2 are LNHDA and SQIVND (reference sequence). With 3 bases removed from V and 4 bases from J, the gap between germline ends came to 16 bases. The chain's CDR3 is CASSIHQAPYNQPQHF. The CDR3 nucleotides read TGTGCCAGTAGTATTCACCAGGCACCATATAATCAGCCCCAGCATTTT.

The genes are TRBV19 and TRBJ1-4; D is unclear. Trimming left V 0 bases short and J 0 bases short, with 5 bases between. This CDR3 spans 15 amino acids. Germline assignment: CDR1 LNHDA and CDR2 SQIVND (reference sequence). CDR3 protein: CASSIDISTNEKLFF. The CDR3, as DNA: TGTGCCAGTAGTATAGACATCTCAACTAATGAAAAACTGTTTTTT.

The rearrangement links TRBV5-5 to TRBJ2-7; 11 bases agree with TRBD2. The CDR3 length is 13 residues. Germline CDR1 is SGHKS and CDR2 is YYEKEE (reference sequence). The ends lost 2 bases at V and 13 bases at J; junction bases unmatched: 8. This CDR3 is CASSFVAGGPLYF. The CDR3, as DNA: TGTGCCAGCAGCTTTGTAGCGGGGGGGCCTTTATACTTC.

The genes are TRBV7-2 and TRBJ2-5, with D perhaps given as TRBD1 or TRBD2 (5 bases each). This CDR3 has 14 residues. Trimming removed 5 bases at V and 5 bases at J, with 15 bases between. Per germline, CDR1 SGHTA and CDR2 FQGNSA. CDR3 bases: TGTGCCAGCAGCCGGATATCCGAGGGGGAGACCCAGTACTTC. It is translated as CASSRISEGETQYF.

Concerning this clone itself: Other DNA sequences in the sample encode the same CDR3. This chain connects TRBV7-7 to TRBJ2-2; 8 bases align to TRBD1. This CDR3 spans 15 amino acids. The germline V gene has CDR1 SSHAT and CDR2 FNYEAQ (reference sequence). V was clipped by 4 bases and J by 3 bases; unmatched bases: 4. The DNA for the CDR3 is TGTGCCAGCAGCTCCCAGGGGGCGGACACCGGGGAGCTGTTTTTT. This sequence encodes CASSSQGADTGELFF.

The chain is built from TRBV6-5 and TRBJ2-2, with 8 bases matching TRBD2. In germline, CDR1 is MNHEY, CDR2 SVGAGI. This CDR3 comprises 16 residues. V was pared by 4 bases and J by 4 bases, with 8 bases of the junction left unmatched. The CDR3 region is CASSSIAGSSTGELFF. The CDR3 DNA reads TGTGCCAGCAGTTCTATAGCGGGGTCGAGCACCGGGGAGCTGTTTTTT.

The chain has TRBV5-8 and TRBJ2-3; maybe TRBD1 (6 bases). Per germline, CDR1 SGHTS and CDR2 YDEGEE. The length of the CDR3 is 16 residues. Trimming took 0 bases from V and 6 from J, leaving 17 bases between them. The CDR3 DNA follows: TGTGCCAGCAGCTTGGGTGGCAGGGGACATTCTGATACGCAGTATTTT. The encoded protein is CASSLGGRGHSDTQYF. The whole variable domain, filled in from reference TRBV5-8 and TRBJ2-3, reads EAGVTQSPTHLIKTRGQQATLRCSPISGHTSVYWYQQALGLGLQFLLWYDEGEERNRGNFPPRFSGRQFPNYSSELNVNALELEDSALYLCASSLGGRGHSDTQYFGPGTRLTVL.

The chain links TRBV15 to TRBJ1-4, with TRBD1 as a possible D gene (5 bases). The V and J ends lost 1 base and 3 bases respectively, with 9 bases between them. CDR1 LNHNV and CDR2 YYDKDF come from the germline V gene (reference sequence). The CDR3 contains 15 residues. The CDR3, as DNA: TGTGCCACCAGCAGAGTTAGGGGCTCTAATGAAAAACTGTTTTTT. Amino acids: CATSRVRGSNEKLFF.

This chain connects TRBV29-1 to TRBJ1-2; D call uncertain. This CDR3 spans 12 amino acids. Per the germline V gene, CDR1 is SQVTM and CDR2 is ANQGSEA. Trimming pared 7 bases from V and 8 bases from J, leaving 17 bases between. In DNA, the CDR3 is TGCAGCGCCGAGATGGGGATGGAGGGCTACACCTTC. This encodes CSAEMGMEGYTF.

This clone was seen a single time. The rearrangement links TRBV5-6 to TRBJ2-6; 10 positions agree with TRBD1. V shed 4 bases and J 0 bases; nucleotides not matched to a gene: 7. Germline V CDR1 and CDR2: SGHDT, YYEEEE. The CDR3 loop spans 18 amino acids. The CDR3 protein is CASSPGTGAISGANVLTF. CDR3 in DNA: TGTGCCAGCAGCCCTGGGACAGGGGCTATCTCTGGGGCCAACGTCCTGACTTTC.

The V and J genes are TRBV18 and TRBJ2-7; 8 positions match TRBD1. The ends lost 1 base at V and 1 base at J; junction bases unmatched: 6. The germline gives CDR1 KGHSH, CDR2 LQKENI. This CDR3 is 16 amino acids long. CDR3 DNA sequence: TGTGCCAGCTCACCACAACACCGACAGGGGTCCTACGAGCAGTACTTC. It yields the protein CASSPQHRQGSYEQYF.